Described below is a single T cell receptor (beta chain) sequence and its context. The data were obtained in a study of CD8 T cells in Susac syndrome. The germline gives CDR1 SGHTA, CDR2 FQGNSA. V was pared by 4 bases and J by 0 bases, with 6 bases of the junction left unmatched. The CDR3 loop spans 15 amino acids. When the RNA was reverse transcribed, random hexamers were used with an input of roughly 0.5 to 1 ug. Each CDR3 protein is one row after TCRdb ran MiXCR on the immunoSEQ multiplex PCR reads. The sample comprises just over 150,000 distinct CDR3 sequences, 85% to 95% of which are singletons, and approximately 0.17% rests with the top ten.

The TCR sequence derives from a human donor with Susac syndrome. The sequenced sample was CD4+ T cells from PBMCs. V and J are TRBV7-2 and TRBJ2-7, with 7 bases aligning to TRBD1. This CDR3 reads CASSSLQGPSYEQYF. CDR3 DNA sequence: TGTGCCAGCAGCTCCCTACAGGGGCCCTCCTACGAGCAGTACTTC.